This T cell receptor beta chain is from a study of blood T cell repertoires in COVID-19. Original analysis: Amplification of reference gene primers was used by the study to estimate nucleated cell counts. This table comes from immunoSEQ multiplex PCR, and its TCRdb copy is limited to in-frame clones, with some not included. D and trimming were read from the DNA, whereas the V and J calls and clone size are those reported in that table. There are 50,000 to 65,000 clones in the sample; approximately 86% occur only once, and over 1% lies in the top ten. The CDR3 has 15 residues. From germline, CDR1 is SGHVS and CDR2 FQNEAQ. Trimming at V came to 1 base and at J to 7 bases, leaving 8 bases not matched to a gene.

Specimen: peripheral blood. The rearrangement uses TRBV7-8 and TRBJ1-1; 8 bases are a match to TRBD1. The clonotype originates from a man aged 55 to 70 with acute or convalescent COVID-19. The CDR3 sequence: CASSLVPRGLVEAFF. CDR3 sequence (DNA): TGTGCCAGCAGCTTAGTGCCCAGGGGGCTTGTTGAAGCTTTCTTT.